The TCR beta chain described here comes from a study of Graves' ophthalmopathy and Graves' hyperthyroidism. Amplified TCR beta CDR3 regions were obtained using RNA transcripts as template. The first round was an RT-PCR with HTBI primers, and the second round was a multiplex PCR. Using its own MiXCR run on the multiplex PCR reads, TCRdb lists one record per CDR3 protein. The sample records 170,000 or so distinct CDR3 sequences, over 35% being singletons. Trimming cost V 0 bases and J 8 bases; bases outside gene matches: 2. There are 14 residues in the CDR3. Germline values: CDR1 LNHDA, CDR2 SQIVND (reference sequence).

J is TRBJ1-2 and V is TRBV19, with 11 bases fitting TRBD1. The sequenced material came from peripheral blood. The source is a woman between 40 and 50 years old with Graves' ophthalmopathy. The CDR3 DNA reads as TGTGCCAGTAGTATAGATCGGACAGGGGGCGGCTACACCTTC. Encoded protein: CASSIDRTGGGYTF.